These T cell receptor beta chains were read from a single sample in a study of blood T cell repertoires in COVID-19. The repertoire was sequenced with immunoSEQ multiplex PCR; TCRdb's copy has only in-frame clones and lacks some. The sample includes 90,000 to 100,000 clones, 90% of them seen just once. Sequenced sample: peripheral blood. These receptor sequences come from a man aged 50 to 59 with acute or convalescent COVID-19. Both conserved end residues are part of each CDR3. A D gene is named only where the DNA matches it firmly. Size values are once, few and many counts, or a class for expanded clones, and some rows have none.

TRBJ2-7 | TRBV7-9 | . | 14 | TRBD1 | TGTGCCAGCAGCGTAGGGACAGGGTTCTACGAGCAGTACTTC | CASSVGTGFYEQYF
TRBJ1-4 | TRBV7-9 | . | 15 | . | TGTGCCAGCAGCCCTAGTTCAGGGCAGGAGGAAAAACTGTTTTTT | CASSPSSGQEEKLFF
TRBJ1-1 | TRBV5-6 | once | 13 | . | TGTGCCAGCAGCTACGGAGAGAACACTGAAGCTTTCTTT | CASSYGENTEAFF
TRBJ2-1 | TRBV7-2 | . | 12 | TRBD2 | TGTGCCAGCAGCTCTAGACTAGCGGAGCAGTTCTTC | CASSSRLAEQFF
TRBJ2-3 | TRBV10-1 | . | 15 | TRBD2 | TGCGCCAGCAGTAATTCCGGCGGGAGTACAGATACGCAGTATTTT | CASSNSGGSTDTQYF
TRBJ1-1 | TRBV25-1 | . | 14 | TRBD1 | TGTGCCAGCAGAGGACAGGGGGCGATGACTGAAGCTTTCTTT | CASRGQGAMTEAFF
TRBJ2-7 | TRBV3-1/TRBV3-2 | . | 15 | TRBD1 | TGTGCCAGCAGCCAAGGGCCAGGGGGCGGGTCCGAGCAGTACTTC | CASSQGPGGGSEQYF
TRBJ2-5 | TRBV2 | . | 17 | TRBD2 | TGTGCCAGCATTTCCGGGACTAGCGGGAGGCTTGCAGAGACCCAGTACTTC | CASISGTSGRLAETQYF
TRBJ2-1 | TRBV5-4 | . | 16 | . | TGTGCCAGCAGCCCCGGTTTAGCTAGGTCCTACAATGAGCAGTTCTTC | CASSPGLARSYNEQFF
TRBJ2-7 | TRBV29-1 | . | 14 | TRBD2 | TGCAGCGCCGTGGGGCTAGCGGGAGCCTACGAGCAGTACTTC | CSAVGLAGAYEQYF
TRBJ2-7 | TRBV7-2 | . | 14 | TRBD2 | TGTGCCAGTTCTAGCGGGACGGGAATTTACGAGCAGTACTTC | CASSSGTGIYEQYF
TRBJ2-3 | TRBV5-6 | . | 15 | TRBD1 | TGTGCCAGCAGCTTGGGGGGACAGGGAACAGATACGCAGTATTTT | CASSLGGQGTDTQYF
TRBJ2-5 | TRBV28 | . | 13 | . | TGTGCCAGTGGGGGCTTCGGTCAAGAGACCCAGTACTTC | CASGGFGQETQYF
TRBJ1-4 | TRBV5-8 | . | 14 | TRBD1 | TGTGCCAGCAGCCTGGGACAGGGCGTGGAAAAACTGTTTTTT | CASSLGQGVEKLFF
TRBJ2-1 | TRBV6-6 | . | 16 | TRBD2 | TGTGCCAGCAGTTCCTGGTCCGGGACTAGCGGGGAAGAGCAGTTCTTC | CASSSWSGTSGEEQFF
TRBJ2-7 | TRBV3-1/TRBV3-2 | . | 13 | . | TGTGCCAGCAACCCCGGGGGATCCTACGAGCAGTACTTC | CASNPGGSYEQYF
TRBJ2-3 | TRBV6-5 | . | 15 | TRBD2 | TGTGCCGGCCGACCTATGGGACTAGCTACAGATACGCAGTATTTT | CAGRPMGLATDTQYF
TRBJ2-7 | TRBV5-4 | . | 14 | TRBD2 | TGTGCCAGCAGCTTGACTAGCGGGAGCTACGAGCAGTACTTC | CASSLTSGSYEQYF
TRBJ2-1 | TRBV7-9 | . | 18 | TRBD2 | TGTGCCAGCAGCTCAGTGGGGTTTTCTAGCGGGAGTGCGAATGAGCAGTTCTTC | CASSSVGFSSGSANEQFF
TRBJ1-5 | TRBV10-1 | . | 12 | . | TGCGCCAGCAGTGAGAATCGTCAGCCCCAGCATTTT | CASSENRQPQHF
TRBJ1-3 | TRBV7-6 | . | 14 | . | TGTGCCAGCAGCCCAGGGTCGTCTGGAAACACCATATATTTT | CASSPGSSGNTIYF
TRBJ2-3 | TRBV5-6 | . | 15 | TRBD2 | TGTGCCAGCACCCTTTTAAGCGGGAGAGCCGATACGCAGTATTTT | CASTLLSGRADTQYF
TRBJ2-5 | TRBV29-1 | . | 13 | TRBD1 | TGCAGCGTTTCCAGGGGGACCCAAGAGACCCAGTACTTC | CSVSRGTQETQYF
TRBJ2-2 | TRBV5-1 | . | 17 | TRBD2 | TGCGCCAGCACCAATATCATTGGGAGGGTGGACACCGGGGAGCTGTTTTTT | CASTNIIGRVDTGELFF
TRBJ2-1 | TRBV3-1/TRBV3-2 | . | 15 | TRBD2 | TGTGCCAGCAGCCAAGGGGCTAGCGGGATCTATGAGCAGTTCTTC | CASSQGASGIYEQFF
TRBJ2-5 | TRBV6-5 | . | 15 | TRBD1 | TGTGCCAGCATCACAGGGGAGATAGTAGGAGAGACCCAGTACTTC | CASITGEIVGETQYF
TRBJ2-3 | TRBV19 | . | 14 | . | TGTGCCAGTAGTATCTCCCAGGCTCAGGATACGCAGTATTTT | CASSISQAQDTQYF
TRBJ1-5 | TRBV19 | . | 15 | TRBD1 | TGTGCCAGTAGTATACTCGGACAGGGGGCTCAGCCCCAGCATTTT | CASSILGQGAQPQHF
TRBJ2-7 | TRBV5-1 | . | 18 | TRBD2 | TGCGCCAGCAGCTTGGGACTAGCGAACTCAAGGAGCTCCTACGAGCAGTACTTC | CASSLGLANSRSSYEQYF
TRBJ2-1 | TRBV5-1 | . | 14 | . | TGCGCCAGCGCGGGCTCGTATGGGTCCAATGAGCAGTTCTTC | CASAGSYGSNEQFF
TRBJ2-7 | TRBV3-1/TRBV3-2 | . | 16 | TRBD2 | TGTGCCAGCAGCCAAGGTTCTAGCGGGAGGGCCAACGAGCAGTACTTC | CASSQGSSGRANEQYF
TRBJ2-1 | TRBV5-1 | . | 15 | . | TGCGCCAGCAGCTTGGCCGGCCTAGAATTCAATGAGCAGTTCTTC | CASSLAGLEFNEQFF
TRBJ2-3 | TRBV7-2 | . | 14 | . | TGTGCCAGCAGCCGCCCGCTAGCTGGAGATACGCAGTATTTT | CASSRPLAGDTQYF
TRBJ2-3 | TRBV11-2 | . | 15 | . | TGTGCCAGCAGCTTAGCGGGAGCTCGAAGAGATACGCAGTATTTT | CASSLAGARRDTQYF
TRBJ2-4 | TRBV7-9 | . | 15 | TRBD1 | TGTGCCAGCAGCTTCGGACAGGGGACGGGAAACATTCAGTACTTC | CASSFGQGTGNIQYF
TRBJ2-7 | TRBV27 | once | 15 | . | TGTGCCAGCAGTTTTTCCGGAGGGCAATCCTACGAGCAGTACTTC | CASSFSGGQSYEQYF
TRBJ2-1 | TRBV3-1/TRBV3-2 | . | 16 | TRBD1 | TGTGCCAGCAGCCAAGATCCGGGACAGGGGATCCATGAGCAGTTCTTC | CASSQDPGQGIHEQFF
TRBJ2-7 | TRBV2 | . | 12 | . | TGTGCCAGCAGACAGAGCTCCTACGAGCAGTACTTC | CASRQSSYEQYF
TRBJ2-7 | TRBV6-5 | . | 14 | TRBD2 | TGTGCCAGCAGCCCCGGACTAGGAACCTACGAGCAGTACTTC | CASSPGLGTYEQYF
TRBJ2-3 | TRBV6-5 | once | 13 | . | TGTGCCAGCGAGGTGCCGGGCACAGATACGCAGTATTTT | CASEVPGTDTQYF
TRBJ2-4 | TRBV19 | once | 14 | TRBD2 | TGTGCCAGTAGGGCCGGGACTAGCGGGAACCTTCAGTACTTC | CASRAGTSGNLQYF
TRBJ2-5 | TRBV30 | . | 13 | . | TGTGCCTGGAGTGGGGGCGTCCAAGAGACCCAGTACTTC | CAWSGGVQETQYF
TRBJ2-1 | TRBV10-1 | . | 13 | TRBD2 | TGCGCCAGCGCTAGCGGGGCCTGGGATGAGCAGTTCTTC | CASASGAWDEQFF
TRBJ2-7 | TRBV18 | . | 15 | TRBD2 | TGTGCCAGCTCACCTGGGGGGACTAGCGGGATCGAGCAGTACTTC | CASSPGGTSGIEQYF
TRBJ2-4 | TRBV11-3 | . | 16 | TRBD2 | TGTGCCAGCAGCCATTTACTAGCGGGAGCCAAAAACATTCAGTACTTC | CASSHLLAGAKNIQYF
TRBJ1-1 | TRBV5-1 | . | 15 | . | TGCGCCAGCAGCTTGGAATCACCGGGTAACACTGAAGCTTTCTTT | CASSLESPGNTEAFF
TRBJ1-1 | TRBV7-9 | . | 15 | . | TGTGCCAGCAGCTTAGCCGCGACAGGGAACACTGAAGCTTTCTTT | CASSLAATGNTEAFF
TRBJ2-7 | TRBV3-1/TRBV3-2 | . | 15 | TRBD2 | TGTGCCAGCAGCATTAGCGGGAGGGCCTCCTACGAGCAGTACTTC | CASSISGRASYEQYF
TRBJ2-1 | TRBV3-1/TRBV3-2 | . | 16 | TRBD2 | TGTGCCAGCAGCCGTTCTACTAGCGGGGGCTACAATGAGCAGTTCTTC | CASSRSTSGGYNEQFF
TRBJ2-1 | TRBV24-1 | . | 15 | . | TGTGCCACACGTCTGGGAGAAAGGACCTACAATGAGCAGTTCTTC | CATRLGERTYNEQFF
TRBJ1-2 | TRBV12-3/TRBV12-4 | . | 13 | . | TGTGCCAGCAGTTTTCTGGACACAGATGGCTACACCTTC | CASSFLDTDGYTF
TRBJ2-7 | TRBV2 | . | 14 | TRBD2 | TGTGCCAGCAGAGGACTAGCGGGAGCGGGCGAGCAGTACTTC | CASRGLAGAGEQYF
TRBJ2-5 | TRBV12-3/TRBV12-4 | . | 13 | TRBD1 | TGTGCCAGCAGTCTGACAGGGCTAGAGACCCAGTACTTC | CASSLTGLETQYF
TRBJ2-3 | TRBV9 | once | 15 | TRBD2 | TGTGCCAGCACCTTTAGCGGGAGTGGCACAGATACGCAGTATTTT | CASTFSGSGTDTQYF
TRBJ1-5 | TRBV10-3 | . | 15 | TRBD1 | TGTGCCATCAGGGACCCCCGGGACAGTGATCAGCCCCAGCATTTT | CAIRDPRDSDQPQHF
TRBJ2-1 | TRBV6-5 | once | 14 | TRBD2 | TGTGCCAGCGGGCGACTAGCGTTAGTTAATGAGCAGTTCTTC | CASGRLALVNEQFF
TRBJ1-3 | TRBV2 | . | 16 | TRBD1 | TGTGCCAGCAGTCTCGAGACAGGGGGAGTTGGAAACACCATATATTTT | CASSLETGGVGNTIYF
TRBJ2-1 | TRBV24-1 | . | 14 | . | TGTGCCACCAGTGAAAGCGGCACTAGCCATGAGCAGTTCTTC | CATSESGTSHEQFF
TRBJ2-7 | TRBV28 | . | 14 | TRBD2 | TGTGCCAGCAGTTTGGCGGCGGGAGGCCGGGAGCAGTACTTC | CASSLAAGGREQYF